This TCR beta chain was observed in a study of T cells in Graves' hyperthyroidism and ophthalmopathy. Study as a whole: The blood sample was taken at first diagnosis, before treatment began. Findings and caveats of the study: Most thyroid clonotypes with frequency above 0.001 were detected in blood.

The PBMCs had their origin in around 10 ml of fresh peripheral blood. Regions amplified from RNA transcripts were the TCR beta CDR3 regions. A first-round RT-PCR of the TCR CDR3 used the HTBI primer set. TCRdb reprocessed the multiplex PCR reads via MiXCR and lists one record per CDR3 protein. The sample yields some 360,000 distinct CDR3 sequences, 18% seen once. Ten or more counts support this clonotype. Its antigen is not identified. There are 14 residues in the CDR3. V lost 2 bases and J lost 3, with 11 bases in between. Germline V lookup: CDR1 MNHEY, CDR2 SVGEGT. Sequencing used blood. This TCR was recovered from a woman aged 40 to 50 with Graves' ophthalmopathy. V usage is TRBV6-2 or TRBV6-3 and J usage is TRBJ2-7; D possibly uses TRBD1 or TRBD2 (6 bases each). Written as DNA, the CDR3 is TGTGCCAGCAGTTACGGGGGGCCAGGCTACGAGCAGTACTTC. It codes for CASSYGGPGYEQYF.